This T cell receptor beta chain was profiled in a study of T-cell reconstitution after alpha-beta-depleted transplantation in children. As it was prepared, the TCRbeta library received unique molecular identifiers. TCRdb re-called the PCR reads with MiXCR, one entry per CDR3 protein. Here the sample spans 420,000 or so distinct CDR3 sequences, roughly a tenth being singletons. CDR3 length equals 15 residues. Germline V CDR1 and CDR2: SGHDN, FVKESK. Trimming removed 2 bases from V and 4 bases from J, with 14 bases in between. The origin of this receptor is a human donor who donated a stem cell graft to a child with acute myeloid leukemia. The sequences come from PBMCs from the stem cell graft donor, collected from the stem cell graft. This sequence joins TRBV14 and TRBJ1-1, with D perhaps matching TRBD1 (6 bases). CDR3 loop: CASSQFRGGGTEAFF. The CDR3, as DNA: TGTGCCAGCAGCCAATTCAGGGGCGGGGGCACTGAAGCTTTCTTT.